This T cell receptor beta chain stems from a study of OX40 agonist ivuxolimab in advanced cancers. Study as a whole: Given to patients was ivuxolimab, an agonistic anti-OX40 (CD134) antibody. Three patients, one with hepatocellular carcinoma and two with cutaneous melanoma, responded partially.

The study sampled blood at baseline, cycle 4 day 1, and cycle 7 day 1. TCRdb's copy holds only in-frame clones and misses some; the assay was immunoSEQ multiplex PCR. The table has over 50,000 clones, about 88% seen once. Germline lookup yields CDR1 PRHDT and CDR2 FYEKMQ (reference sequence). V lost 3 bases and J lost 0, with 9 bases in between. CDR3 length equals 14 residues. The sample in question was CD4+ or CD8+ T cells sorted from blood, obtained in a trial of the OX40 agonist ivuxolimab. The V gene is TRBV13, the J gene TRBJ2-7; no definite D call. The clonotype was recovered from an adult with an advanced solid tumor such as melanoma, head and neck, liver or kidney cancer. As DNA, the CDR3 is TGTGCCAGCAGCTTCTCGGGTTTCTCCTACGAGCAGTACTTC. This gives the protein CASSFSGFSYEQYF.